This TCR beta chain was obtained from a study of cytomegalovirus exposure and HLA in healthy donors. Study results and caveats: Based on reports, TCR beta sequences accurately predicted HLA-A and HLA-B alleles for most subjects.

The germline V gene encodes CDR1 SGHNT and CDR2 YYREEE (reference sequence). This CDR3 comprises 17 residues. Trimming shortened V by 0 bases and J by 0 bases, and 15 bases separated the two germline ends. PCR primers comprised 60 Vbeta and 13 Jbeta primers. Sequenced by immunoSEQ multiplex PCR; TCRdb stores in-frame clones only, minus some. The sample holds 74,000 or so clones; 78% are singletons and the top ten take about 5.5%. To note about this clone: What it binds is not known.

The sequenced material came from PBMCs. The chain carries TRBV5-4 and TRBJ1-1; TRBD1 might be the D (5 bases). This TCR came from a male donor in good health and CMV-seropositive. The CDR3 protein is CASSLAGGRGMNTEAFF. CDR3 in DNA: TGTGCCAGCAGCTTGGCTGGTGGACGGGGGATGAACACTGAAGCTTTCTTT.